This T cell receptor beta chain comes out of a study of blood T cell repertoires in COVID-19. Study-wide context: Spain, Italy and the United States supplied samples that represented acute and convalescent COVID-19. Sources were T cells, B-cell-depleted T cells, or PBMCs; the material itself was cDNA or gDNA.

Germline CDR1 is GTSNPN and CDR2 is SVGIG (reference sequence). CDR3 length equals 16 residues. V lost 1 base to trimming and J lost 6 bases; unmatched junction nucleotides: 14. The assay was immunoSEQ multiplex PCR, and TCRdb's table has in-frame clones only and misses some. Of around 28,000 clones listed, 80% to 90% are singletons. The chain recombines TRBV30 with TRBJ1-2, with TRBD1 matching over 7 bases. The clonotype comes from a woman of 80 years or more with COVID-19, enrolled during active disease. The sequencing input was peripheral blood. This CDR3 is CAWSGGSGRGPNGYTF. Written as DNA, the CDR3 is TGTGCCTGGAGTGGGGGGTCCGGGAGGGGGCCCAATGGCTACACCTTC.